The 29 T cell receptor beta chains given below trace back to one sample, sequenced in a study of blood T cell repertoires in COVID-19. The protocol was immunoSEQ multiplex PCR, while the TCRdb copy is restricted to in-frame clones and leaves out a portion. The data hold about 340,000 clones, with around four fifths observed a single time. The sequenced material came from peripheral blood. The receptors come from a man aged 25-45 years with active or convalescent COVID-19.

V gene TRBV7-6 combines with J gene TRBJ2-1; D may be TRBD2 (7 bases). V shed 0 bases and J shed 7 bases, with 10 bases lying between them. Germline values: CDR1 SGHVS, CDR2 FNYEAQ. This CDR3 comprises 14 residues. The CDR3 region has the DNA TGTGCCAGCAGCTTAGCGGGAGGGGGGAATGAGCAGTTCTTC. This sequence encodes CASSLAGGGNEQFF.

The table lists this clone with a few counts. The junction shows a germline mismatch at one end, possibly a read error. DNA for the CDR3: TGTGCCAGCTCCTTGGCTAGCGGGAGAGGGGGGCCTTCTTTC. Translated, it gives CASSLASGRGGPSF. The chain is built from TRBV9 and TRBJ2-7, with 10 bases fitting TRBD2. The CDR3 extends over 14 amino acids. Germline-derived CDR1 and CDR2 are SGDLS and YYNGEE.

The genes are TRBV5-6 and TRBJ2-3, with TRBD2 matching over 7 bases. The CDR3 totals 17 residues. The V and J ends lost 4 bases and 1 base, in that order; junction bases with no gene match: 12. Germline V CDR1 and CDR2: SGHDT, YYEEEE. The CDR3 nucleotides read TGTGCCAGCAGCCCTCCCGTTGGGGGGGAGGGCACAGATACGCAGTATTTT. Protein product: CASSPPVGGEGTDTQYF.

This clone appeared a few times. The DNA of the CDR3 is TGTGCCAGCATGCAGGGGGGAAATAGCAATCAGCCCCAGCATTTT. This encodes CASMQGGNSNQPQHF. This sequence joins TRBV19 and TRBJ1-5; 7 nucleotides match TRBD1. CDR3 size: 15 residues. Germline-derived CDR1 and CDR2 are LNHDA and SQIVND (reference sequence). V gave up 9 bases and J gave up 0 bases; unmatched junction bases: 8.

This chain links TRBV6-4 with TRBJ1-6; D is uncertain. The CDR3 covers 16 residues. CDR1 is MRHNA, CDR2 SNTAGT, per germline. V lost 2 bases, J lost 4 bases, and 12 bases lay in between. The CDR3 is CASSDDGSRYNSPLHF. The CDR3 region has the DNA TGTGCCAGCAGTGACGACGGGTCTCGGTATAATTCACCCCTCCACTTT.

The chain carries TRBV19 and TRBJ2-5, with 11 bases fitting TRBD1. This CDR3 is 16 amino acids long. The J segment lost 4 bases and the V segment lost 4 bases, leaving 8 bases of the junction unmatched. Germline V gene lookup returns CDR1 LNHDA and CDR2 SQIVND (reference sequence). The CDR3 coding sequence is TGTGCCAGTAGTAGGACCGGGACAGGGGGAACAGAGACCCAGTACTTC. Amino acids: CASSRTGTGGTETQYF.

The gene calls are TRBV2 and TRBJ1-2, with D hard to call. The germline gives CDR1 SNHLY, CDR2 FYNNEI. V was shortened by 8 bases and J by 2 bases, with 9 bases between the two germline ends. The CDR3 sequence is 12 residues long. The CDR3 sequence: CASGSLNYGYTF. CDR3 nucleotide sequence: TGTGCCAGCGGCTCTTTAAACTATGGCTACACCTTC. The variable domain in full, with the rest retrieved from reference TRBV2 and TRBJ1-2, is EPEVTQTPSHQVTQMGQEVILRCVPISNHLYFYWYRQILGQKVEFLVSFYNNEISEKSEIFDDQFSVERPDGSNFTLKIRSTKLEDSAMYFCASGSLNYGYTFGSGTRLTVV.

V is TRBV19 and J is TRBJ1-5; maybe TRBD1 (6 bases). Germline lookup yields CDR1 LNHDA and CDR2 SQIVND (reference sequence). Trimming left V 7 bases short and J 4 bases short, with 17 bases between. This CDR3 contains 15 residues. The DNA for the CDR3 is TGTGCCAGTAATTGGGGGCCGGGGGGGAATCAGCCCCAGCATTTT. It specifies CASNWGPGGNQPQHF.

This chain links TRBV3-1 (or the pseudogene TRBV3-2) with TRBJ2-3; 10 nucleotides agree with TRBD2. Germline V gives CDR1 LGHDT, CDR2 YNNKEL (reference sequence). Unmatched junction bases numbered 10, after V lost 1 base and J lost 6 bases. The CDR3 sequence is 17 residues long. CDR3 in amino acids: CASSQVERGGHADTQYF. The CDR3 nucleotides read TGTGCCAGCAGCCAAGTGGAGCGGGGGGGCCACGCCGATACGCAGTATTTT.

The chain links TRBV7-8 to TRBJ1-5, with no clear D. With 1 base removed from V and 9 bases from J, the gap between germline ends came to 16 bases. The CDR3 runs to 15 residues. Germline lookup yields CDR1 SGHVS and CDR2 FQNEAQ. CDR3 in amino acids: CASSLERQPGRPQHF. For the CDR3, the DNA is TGTGCCAGCAGCTTAGAGAGGCAGCCTGGTCGGCCCCAGCATTTT.

The chain links TRBV5-4 to TRBJ2-5; 15 bases are a match to TRBD2. Trimming removed 3 bases from V and 1 base from J; junction bases left unmatched: 4. The CDR3 length is 17 residues. The germline V gene encodes CDR1 SGHNT and CDR2 YYREEE (reference sequence). The chain's CDR3 is CASSSGLAGGFQETQYF. The CDR3 DNA reads TGTGCCAGCAGCTCGGGACTAGCGGGGGGTTTCCAAGAGACCCAGTACTTC.

This chain connects TRBV27 to TRBJ1-1, with D perhaps matching TRBD1 (6 bases). Germline assignment: CDR1 MNHEY and CDR2 SMNVEV (reference sequence). Trimming removed 5 bases at V and 3 bases at J, with 10 bases between. This CDR3 has 13 residues. CDR3 in DNA: TGTGCCAGCAGTCTCCGACAGGACACTGAAGCTTTCTTT. Amino acid sequence: CASSLRQDTEAFF.

The J gene is TRBJ1-5, the V gene TRBV19; 8 bases agree with TRBD1. V lost 4 bases, J lost 0 bases, and 5 bases stayed unmatched. Germline V CDR1 and CDR2: LNHDA, SQIVND (reference sequence). This CDR3 spans 16 amino acids. The CDR3 DNA is TGTGCCAGTAGTAAGGGACAGGTGTATAGCAATCAGCCCCAGCATTTT. Its protein is CASSKGQVYSNQPQHF.

V and J are TRBV11-3 and TRBJ2-3; weak D call: TRBD2 (6 bases). Trimming pared 7 bases from V and 2 bases from J, leaving 22 bases between. Germline-derived CDR1 and CDR2 are SGHNT and YENEEA. This CDR3 has 17 residues. CDR3 region: CASTVGWPSAPTDTQYF. CDR3 in DNA: TGTGCCAGCACGGTGGGATGGCCTAGCGCGCCCACAGATACGCAGTATTTT. Using reference TRBV11-3 and TRBJ2-3 for the parts outside the CDR3, the full variable domain is EAGVVQSPRYKIIEKKQPVAFWCNPISGHNTLYWYLQNLGQGPELLIRYENEEAVDDSQLPKDRFSAERLKGVDSTLKIQPAELGDSAVYLCASTVGWPSAPTDTQYFGPGTRLTVL.

The chain has TRBV7-9 and TRBJ2-3; D possibly corresponds to TRBD1 (6 bases). Germline-derived CDR1 and CDR2 are SEHNR and FQNEAQ (reference sequence). The CDR3 extends over 14 amino acids. Trimming cost V 5 bases and J 10 bases, with 19 bases left between them. The CDR3 loop is CASSPGDIGEAQYF. The DNA for the CDR3 is TGTGCCAGCAGCCCAGGGGACATCGGCGAAGCGCAGTATTTT. The whole variable domain, remainder taken from reference TRBV7-9 and TRBJ2-3, is DTGVSQNPRHKITKRGQNVTFRCDPISEHNRLYWYRQTLGQGPEFLTYFQNEAQLEKSRLLSDRFSAERPKGSFSTLEIQRTEQGDSAMYLCASSPGDIGEAQYFGPGTRLTVL.

The chain links TRBV7-3 to TRBJ2-5; D is undetermined. Trimming took 5 bases from V and 4 from J, leaving 11 bases between them. CDR3 length: 13 residues. Germline V CDR1 and CDR2: SGHTA, FQGTGA. The CDR3 is CASSLVPGETQYF. The CDR3 DNA is TGTGCCAGCAGCCTAGTCCCGGGAGAGACCCAGTACTTC.

The chain has TRBV28 and TRBJ2-7; D may be TRBD2 (6 bases). The CDR3 loop spans 14 amino acids. V was clipped by 1 base and J by 3 bases, with 10 bases between them. Germline CDR1 reads MDHEN; CDR2 reads SYDVKM. CDR3 residues: CASSLLGGIYEQYF. In DNA, the CDR3 is TGTGCCAGCAGTTTATTAGGAGGGATCTACGAGCAGTACTTC. The full variable domain, rest sourced from reference TRBV28 and TRBJ2-7, is DVKVTQSSRYLVKRTGEKVFLECVQDMDHENMFWYRQDPGLGLRLIYFSYDVKMKEKGDIPEGYSVSREKKERFSLILESASTNQTSMYLCASSLLGGIYEQYFGPGTRLTVT.

This clone has only one observation. The rearrangement joins TRBV4-3 to TRBJ2-1; 8 nucleotides agree with TRBD2. Germline lookup yields CDR1 LGHNA and CDR2 YSLEER. J gave up 4 bases and V 0 bases, and 8 bases lay outside the gene matches. The CDR3 has 17 amino acids. CDR3 DNA: TGCGCCAGCAGCCAAGACCCGCCGTCGGGGGGGTACAATGAGCAGTTCTTC. Protein product: CASSQDPPSGGYNEQFF.

This chain uses TRBV4-1 with TRBJ1-1; D unclear. This CDR3 spans 13 amino acids. V lost 2 bases and J 4 bases, leaving 8 bases between the germline ends. The germline V gene has CDR1 MGHRA and CDR2 YSYEKL. For the CDR3, the DNA is TGCGCCAGCAGCCAACGGGTGGGCACTGAAGCTTTCTTT. Protein: CASSQRVGTEAFF.

The J gene is TRBJ2-7, the V gene TRBV6-2 or TRBV6-3; D might be TRBD2 (5 bases). There are 12 residues in the CDR3. Germline assignment: CDR1 MNHEY and CDR2 SVGEGT. The V end was cut by 6 bases, the J end by 6 bases, with 12 bases between. CDR3 bases: TGTGCCAGCAGCCGAGACGGGGTCGAGCAGTACTTC. Translating gives CASSRDGVEQYF.

This clone has only one observation. The chain couples TRBV5-3 to TRBJ2-1; D may be TRBD1 (6 bases). TRBV5-3 is given ORF status, its function remaining uncertain. The V and J ends lost 4 bases and 0 bases respectively, with 17 bases between them. This CDR3 contains 17 residues. The CDR3 nucleotides read TGTGCCAGAAGCCCCTGGGGGCGCCCACGCTCCTACAATGAGCAGTTCTTC. Amino acids: CARSPWGRPRSYNEQFF.

The CDR3: CASKPRANTEAFF. CDR3 DNA sequence: TGCGCCAGCAAGCCAAGAGCTAACACTGAAGCTTTCTTT. The genes are TRBV4-1 and TRBJ1-1; D unclear. Germline V gene data show CDR1 as MGHRA and CDR2 as YSYEKL. This CDR3 contains 13 residues. Trimming removed 7 bases from V and 2 bases from J, with 11 bases in between.

This clone was observed a few times. The V gene is TRBV7-9, the J gene TRBJ1-2; 8 bases agree with TRBD1. Germline V CDR1 and CDR2: SEHNR, FQNEAQ (reference sequence). V trimming: 1 base; J trimming: 5 bases; junction bases outside the gene matches: 6. CDR3 length equals 15 residues. CDR3 nucleotides: TGTGCCAGCAGCTTAGGTGGGACAGGCGGATATGGCTACACCTTC. Its protein is CASSLGGTGGYGYTF. The full variable domain, its missing parts supplied by reference TRBV7-9 and TRBJ1-2, is DTGVSQNPRHKITKRGQNVTFRCDPISEHNRLYWYRQTLGQGPEFLTYFQNEAQLEKSRLLSDRFSAERPKGSFSTLEIQRTEQGDSAMYLCASSLGGTGGYGYTFGSGTRLTVV.

This clone was counted a single time. This chain links TRBV4-2 with TRBJ2-7; D gene unclear. Germline CDR1 reads LGHNA; CDR2 reads YNFKEQ. The V and J ends lost 1 base and 2 bases respectively, with 6 bases between them. The CDR3 sequence is 13 residues long. CDR3 region: CASSQARAYEQYF. The CDR3 region has the DNA TGTGCCAGCAGCCAAGCACGGGCCTACGAGCAGTACTTC.

V gene TRBV4-1 combines with J gene TRBJ2-1; 7 bases line up with TRBD1. This CDR3 is 14 amino acids long. The V segment lost 4 bases and the J segment 4 bases; nucleotides outside the gene matches: 4. Germline V lookup: CDR1 MGHRA, CDR2 YSYEKL. For the CDR3, the DNA is TGCGCCAGCAGCCCGGGACAGCTTTACAATGAGCAGTTCTTC. It translates to CASSPGQLYNEQFF.

The J gene is TRBJ1-3, the V gene TRBV14, with unresolved D. V lost 6 bases, J lost 2 bases, and 11 bases lay in between. The CDR3 is made up of 14 amino acids. Germline CDR1 SGHDN, CDR2 FVKESK. The CDR3 DNA reads TGTGCCAGCAGTTCCCCAGGTACTGGAAACACCATATATTTT. Translated, it gives CASSSPGTGNTIYF.

This rearrangement joins TRBV3-1 (or the pseudogene TRBV3-2) to TRBJ1-3, with a weak D call TRBD1 (5 bases). CDR1 is LGHDT, CDR2 YNNKEL, per germline (reference sequence). The V and J ends lost 0 bases and 0 bases respectively, with 12 bases between them. CDR3 length: 17 residues. CDR3: CASSQEAGEGSGNTIYF. DNA of the CDR3: TGTGCCAGCAGCCAAGAGGCGGGGGAAGGCTCTGGAAACACCATATATTTT.

The CDR3 spells CASSHPGQNSGNTIYF. The DNA of the CDR3 is TGTGCCAGCAGCCACCCCGGACAGAACTCTGGAAACACCATATATTTT. The rearrangement joins TRBV14 to TRBJ1-3; a possible D gene is TRBD1 (6 bases). This CDR3 has 16 residues. Germline V lookup: CDR1 SGHDN, CDR2 FVKESK. V was trimmed by 3 bases and J by 0 bases, leaving 12 bases between them.

The chain has TRBV9 and TRBJ2-6; no definite D call. The germline V gene encodes CDR1 SGDLS and CDR2 YYNGEE. V dropped 6 bases and J dropped 1 base, with 2 bases sitting between them. CDR3 size: 12 residues. CDR3 DNA: TGTGCCAGCATATCTGGGGCCAACGTCCTGACTTTC. Its translation: CASISGANVLTF.